Only a few counts were recorded for the clone carrying this T cell receptor beta chain. Its antigen remains unidentified. This specimen comes from a study of blood T cells in healthy people across ages. Study-wide results and caveats: The study found TCR beta diversity correlated strongly with naive T cell percentage.

Germline CDR1 and CDR2: LNHNV and YYDKDF (reference sequence). Deletions cut 3 bases from V and 2 bases from J, with 7 bases between. The CDR3 runs 13 residues. Primed by a sample-barcoded 5' primer and a J-beta primer mix, a second PCR proceeded for about 7 to 11 cycles. TCRdb independently ran MiXCR on the 5' RACE reads; one entry per CDR3 protein. The profile shows some 880,000 distinct CDR3 sequences, around 34% of them singletons. Material: blood. This receptor was obtained from a man younger than 35 in good health. This chain connects TRBV15 to TRBJ2-5; the D gene is possibly TRBD1 (6 bases). The CDR3 nucleotides read TGTGCCACCAGCAGGACAGGTCAAGAGACCCAGTACTTC. It translates to CATSRTGQETQYF.